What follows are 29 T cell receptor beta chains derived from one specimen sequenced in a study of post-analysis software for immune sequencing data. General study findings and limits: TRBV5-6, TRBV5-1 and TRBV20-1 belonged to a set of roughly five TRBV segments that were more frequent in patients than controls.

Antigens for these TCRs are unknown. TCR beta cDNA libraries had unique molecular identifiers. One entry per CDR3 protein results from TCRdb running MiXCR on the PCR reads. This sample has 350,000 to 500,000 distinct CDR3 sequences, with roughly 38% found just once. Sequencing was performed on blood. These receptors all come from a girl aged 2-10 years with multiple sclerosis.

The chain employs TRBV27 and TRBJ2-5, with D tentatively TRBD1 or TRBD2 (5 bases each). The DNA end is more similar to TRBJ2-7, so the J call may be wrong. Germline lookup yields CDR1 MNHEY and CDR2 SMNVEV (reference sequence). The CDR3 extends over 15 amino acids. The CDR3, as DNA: TGTGCCAGCAGTTCGGGACGCCACTTAGCATACGAGCAGTACTTC. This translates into CASSSGRHLAYEQYF.

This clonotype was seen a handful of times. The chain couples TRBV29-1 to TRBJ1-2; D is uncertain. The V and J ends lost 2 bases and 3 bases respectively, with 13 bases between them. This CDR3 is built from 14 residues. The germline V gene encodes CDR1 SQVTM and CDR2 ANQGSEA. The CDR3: CSVERENRDYGYTF. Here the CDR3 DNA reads TGCAGCGTTGAACGGGAAAATCGTGACTATGGCTACACCTTC.

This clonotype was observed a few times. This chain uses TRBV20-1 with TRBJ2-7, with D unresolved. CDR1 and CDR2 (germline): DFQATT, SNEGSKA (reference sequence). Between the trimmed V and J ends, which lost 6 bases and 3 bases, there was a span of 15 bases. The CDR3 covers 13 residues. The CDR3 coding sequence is TGCAGTGCCTCCTACAGTGGCCGCTACGAGCAGTACTTC. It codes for CSASYSGRYEQYF.

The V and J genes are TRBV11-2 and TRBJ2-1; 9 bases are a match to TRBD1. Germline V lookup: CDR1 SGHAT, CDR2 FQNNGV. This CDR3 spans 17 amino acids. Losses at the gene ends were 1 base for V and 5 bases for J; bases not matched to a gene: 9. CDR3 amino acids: CASSLVPGQGNDNEQFF. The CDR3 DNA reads TGTGCCAGCAGCTTAGTCCCGGGACAGGGCAACGACAATGAGCAGTTCTTC.

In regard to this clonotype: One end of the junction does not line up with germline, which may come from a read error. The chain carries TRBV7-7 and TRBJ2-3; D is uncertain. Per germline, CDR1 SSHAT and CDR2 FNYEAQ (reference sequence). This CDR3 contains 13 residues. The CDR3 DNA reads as TGTGCTAGCAGCTTAGTGGAGACAGATACGCAGTATTTT. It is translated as CASSLVETDTQYF.

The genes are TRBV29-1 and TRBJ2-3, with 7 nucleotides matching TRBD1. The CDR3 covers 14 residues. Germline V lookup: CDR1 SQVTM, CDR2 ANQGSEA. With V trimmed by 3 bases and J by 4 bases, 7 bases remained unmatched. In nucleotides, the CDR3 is TGCAGCGTTGACGCAGGGGGACGTGCAGATACGCAGTATTTT. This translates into CSVDAGGRADTQYF.

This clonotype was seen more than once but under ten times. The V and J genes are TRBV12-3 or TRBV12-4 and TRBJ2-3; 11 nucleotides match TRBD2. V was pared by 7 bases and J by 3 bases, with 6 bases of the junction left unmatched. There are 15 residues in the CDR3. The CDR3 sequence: CASINSGRVTDTQYF. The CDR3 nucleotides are TGTGCCAGCATAAATAGCGGGAGGGTGACAGATACGCAGTATTTT.

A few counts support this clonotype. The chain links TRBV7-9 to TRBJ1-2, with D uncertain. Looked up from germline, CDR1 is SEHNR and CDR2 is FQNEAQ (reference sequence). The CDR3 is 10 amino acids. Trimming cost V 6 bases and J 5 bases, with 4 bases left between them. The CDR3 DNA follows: TGTGCCAGCAGTCTATATGGCTACACCTTC. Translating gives CASSLYGYTF. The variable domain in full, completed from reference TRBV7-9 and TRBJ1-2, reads DTGVSQNPRHKITKRGQNVTFRCDPISEHNRLYWYRQTLGQGPEFLTYFQNEAQLEKSRLLSDRFSAERPKGSFSTLEIQRTEQGDSAMYLCASSLYGYTFGSGTRLTVV.

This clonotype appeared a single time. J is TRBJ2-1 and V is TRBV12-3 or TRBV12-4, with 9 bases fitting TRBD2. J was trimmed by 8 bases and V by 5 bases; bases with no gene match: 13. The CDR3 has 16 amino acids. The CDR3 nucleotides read TGTGCCAGCAGTCCGACCGGGGGCGGGAGGGCCTATGAGCAGTTCTTC. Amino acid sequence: CASSPTGGGRAYEQFF.

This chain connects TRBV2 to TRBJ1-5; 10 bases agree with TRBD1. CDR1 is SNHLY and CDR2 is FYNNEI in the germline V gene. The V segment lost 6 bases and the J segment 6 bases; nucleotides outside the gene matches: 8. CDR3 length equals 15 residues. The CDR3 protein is CASSSDRGIGQPQHF. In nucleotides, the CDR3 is TGTGCCAGCAGCTCGGACAGGGGGATTGGTCAGCCCCAGCATTTT.

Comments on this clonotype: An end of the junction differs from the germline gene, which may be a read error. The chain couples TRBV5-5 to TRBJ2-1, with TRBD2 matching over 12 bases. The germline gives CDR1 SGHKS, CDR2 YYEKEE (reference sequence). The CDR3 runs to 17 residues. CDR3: CASSLGWTSGDYNGQFF. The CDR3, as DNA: TGTGCCAGCAGCTTGGGTTGGACTAGCGGGGACTACAATGGGCAGTTCTTC.

Here the CDR3 reads CASSYTGTGHPYEQYF. CDR3 nucleotide sequence: TGTGCCAGCAGCTACACCGGGACAGGGCACCCATACGAGCAGTACTTC. This chain connects TRBV7-8 to TRBJ2-7; 9 positions match TRBD1. The germline gives CDR1 SGHVS, CDR2 FQNEAQ. The V gene end was trimmed by 4 bases and the J gene end by 4 bases; junction bases not matched to a gene: 11. This CDR3 comprises 16 residues. Full variable domain (rest looked up from reference TRBV7-8 and TRBJ2-7): GAGVSQSPRYKVAKRGQDVALRCDPISGHVSLFWYQQALGQGPEFLTYFQNEAQLDKSGLPSDRFFAERPEGSVSTLKIQRTQQEDSAVYLCASSYTGTGHPYEQYFGPGTRLTVT.

Here the CDR3 reads CASSLGTSGSFDNEQFF. The CDR3 bases are TGTGCCAGCAGCTTAGGGACTAGCGGGAGTTTCGACAATGAGCAGTTCTTC. This chain uses TRBV7-2 with TRBJ2-1, with TRBD2 matching over 13 bases. Germline CDR1 and CDR2: SGHTA and FQGNSA. The CDR3 runs to 17 residues. V gave up 1 base and J gave up 5 bases; unmatched junction bases: 5. Full variable domain (remainder filled in from reference TRBV7-2 and TRBJ2-1): GAGVSQSPSNKVTEKGKDVELRCDPISGHTALYWYRQSLGQGLEFLIYFQGNSAPDKSGLPSDRFSAERTGGSVSTLTIQRTQQEDSAVYLCASSLGTSGSFDNEQFFGPGTRLTVL.

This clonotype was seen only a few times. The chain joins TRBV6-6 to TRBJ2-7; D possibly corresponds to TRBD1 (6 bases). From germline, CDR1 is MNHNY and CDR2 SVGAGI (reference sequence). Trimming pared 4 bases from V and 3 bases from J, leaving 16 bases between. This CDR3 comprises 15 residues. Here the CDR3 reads CASSFRPAGDYEQYF. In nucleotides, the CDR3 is TGTGCCAGCAGTTTTCGCCCGGCAGGGGACTACGAGCAGTACTTC.

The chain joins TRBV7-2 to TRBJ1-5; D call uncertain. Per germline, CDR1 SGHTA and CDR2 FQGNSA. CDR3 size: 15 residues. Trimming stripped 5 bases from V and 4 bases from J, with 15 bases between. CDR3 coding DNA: TGTGCCAGCAGCCCCCTAGTGGTTGGAAATCAGCCCCAGCATTTT. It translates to CASSPLVVGNQPQHF.

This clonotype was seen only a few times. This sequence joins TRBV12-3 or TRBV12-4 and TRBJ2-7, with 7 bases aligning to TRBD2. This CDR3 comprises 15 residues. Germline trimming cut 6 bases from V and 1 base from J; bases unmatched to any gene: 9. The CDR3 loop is CASSPKRGGSYEQYF. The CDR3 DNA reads TGTGCCAGCAGCCCTAAACGGGGAGGGTCCTACGAGCAGTACTTC.

CDR3 DNA: TGTGCCAGCAGCCCCCGCACCGGGCCGATTGGACACGAGCAGTACTTC. Amino acid sequence: CASSPRTGPIGHEQYF. The chain employs TRBV3-1 and TRBJ2-7; D remains unclear. V lost 4 bases and J 5 bases, leaving 21 bases between the germline ends. The V gene's germline CDR1 is LGHDT and CDR2 YNNKEL (reference sequence). The CDR3 contains 16 residues.

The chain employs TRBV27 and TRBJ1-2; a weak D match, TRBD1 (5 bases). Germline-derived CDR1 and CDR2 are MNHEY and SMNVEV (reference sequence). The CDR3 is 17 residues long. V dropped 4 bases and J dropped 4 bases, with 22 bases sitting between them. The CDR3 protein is CASSSLTSTGRIYGYTF. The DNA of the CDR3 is TGTGCCAGCAGTTCCCTAACTAGTACGGGACGGATCTATGGCTACACCTTC.

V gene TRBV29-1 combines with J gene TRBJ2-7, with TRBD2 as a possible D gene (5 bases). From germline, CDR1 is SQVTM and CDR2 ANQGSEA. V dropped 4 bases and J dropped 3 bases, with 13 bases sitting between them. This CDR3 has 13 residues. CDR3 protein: CSVASGISYEQYF. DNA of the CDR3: TGCAGCGTTGCATCCGGGATCAGCTACGAGCAGTACTTC.

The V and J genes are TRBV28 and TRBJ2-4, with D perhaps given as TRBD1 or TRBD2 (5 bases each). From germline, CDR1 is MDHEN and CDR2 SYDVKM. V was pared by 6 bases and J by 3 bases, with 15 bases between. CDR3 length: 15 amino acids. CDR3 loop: CASSPGDGNKNIQYF. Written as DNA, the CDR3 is TGTGCCAGCAGCCCTGGGGACGGGAACAAAAACATTCAGTACTTC.

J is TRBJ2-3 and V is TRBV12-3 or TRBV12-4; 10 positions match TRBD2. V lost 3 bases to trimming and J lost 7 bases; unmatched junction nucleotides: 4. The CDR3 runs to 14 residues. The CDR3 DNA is TGTGCCAGCAGTTTGGCTAGCGGGAGTCATACGCAGTATTTT. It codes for CASSLASGSHTQYF.

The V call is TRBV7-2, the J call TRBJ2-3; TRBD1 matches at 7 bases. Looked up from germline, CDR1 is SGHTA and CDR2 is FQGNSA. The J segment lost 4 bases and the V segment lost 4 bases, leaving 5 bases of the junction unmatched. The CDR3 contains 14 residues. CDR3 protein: CASSSRQGPDTQYF. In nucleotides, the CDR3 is TGTGCCAGCAGCTCCAGACAGGGCCCAGATACGCAGTATTTT.

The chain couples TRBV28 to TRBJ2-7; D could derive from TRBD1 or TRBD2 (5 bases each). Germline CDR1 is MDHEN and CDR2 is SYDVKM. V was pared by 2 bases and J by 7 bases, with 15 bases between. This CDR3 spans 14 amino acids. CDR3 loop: CASSLLQGVDEQYF. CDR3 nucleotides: TGTGCCAGCAGTTTACTGCAGGGAGTCGATGAGCAGTACTTC.

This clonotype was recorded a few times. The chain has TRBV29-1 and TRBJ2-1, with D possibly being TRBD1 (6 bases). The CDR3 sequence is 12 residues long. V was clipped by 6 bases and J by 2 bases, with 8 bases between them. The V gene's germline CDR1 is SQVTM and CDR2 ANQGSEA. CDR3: CSVWTAYNEQFF. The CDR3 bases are TGCAGCGTCTGGACAGCCTACAATGAGCAGTTCTTC.

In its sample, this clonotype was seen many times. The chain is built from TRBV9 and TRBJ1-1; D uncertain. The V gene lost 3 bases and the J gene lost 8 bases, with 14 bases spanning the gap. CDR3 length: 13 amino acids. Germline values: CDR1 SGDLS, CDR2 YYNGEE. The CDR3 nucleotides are TGTGCCAGCAGCGCAGGACGGACGGAAGAAGCTTTCTTT. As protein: CASSAGRTEEAFF.

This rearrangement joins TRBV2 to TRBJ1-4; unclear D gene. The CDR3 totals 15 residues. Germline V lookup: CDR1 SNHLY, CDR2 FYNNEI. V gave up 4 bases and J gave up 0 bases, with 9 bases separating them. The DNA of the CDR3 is TGTGCCAGCAGTGGCCCCGTTGCAACTAATGAAAAACTGTTTTTT. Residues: CASSGPVATNEKLFF.

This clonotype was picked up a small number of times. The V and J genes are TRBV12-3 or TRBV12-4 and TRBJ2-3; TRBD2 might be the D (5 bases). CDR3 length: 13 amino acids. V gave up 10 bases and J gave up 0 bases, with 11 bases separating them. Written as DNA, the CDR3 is TGTGCCACCACGACTACTAGCACAGATACGCAGTATTTT. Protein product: CATTTTSTDTQYF.

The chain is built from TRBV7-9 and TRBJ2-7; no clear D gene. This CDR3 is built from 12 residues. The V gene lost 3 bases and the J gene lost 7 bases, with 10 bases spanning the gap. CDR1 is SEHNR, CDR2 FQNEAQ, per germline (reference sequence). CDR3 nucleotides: TGTGCCAGCAGCTTGAGTGACATTGAGCAGTACTTC. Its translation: CASSLSDIEQYF.

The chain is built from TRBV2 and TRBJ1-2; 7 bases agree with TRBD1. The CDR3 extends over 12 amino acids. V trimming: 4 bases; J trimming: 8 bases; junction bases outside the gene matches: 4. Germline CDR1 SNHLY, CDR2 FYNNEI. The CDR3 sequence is CASSGQGTGYTF. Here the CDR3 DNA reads TGTGCCAGCAGTGGACAGGGTACCGGCTACACCTTC. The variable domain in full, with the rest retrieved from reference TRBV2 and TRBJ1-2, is EPEVTQTPSHQVTQMGQEVILRCVPISNHLYFYWYRQILGQKVEFLVSFYNNEISEKSEIFDDQFSVERPDGSNFTLKIRSTKLEDSAMYFCASSGQGTGYTFGSGTRLTVV.